The clone carrying this T cell receptor (beta chain) came up a few times. What it binds is not known. The length of the CDR3 is 17 residues. The ends lost 2 bases at V and 3 bases at J; junction bases unmatched: 12. Germline CDR1 SEHNR, CDR2 FQNEAQ (reference sequence). TCRdb ran MiXCR on the reads and lists one entry per CDR3 protein. The table records around 340,000 distinct CDR3 sequences, approximately 32% of them present only once. These data originate in a study of T cell repertoires in cytomegalovirus infection. Overall study: Public TCR beta signatures were indicative of both CMV infection and a matching HLA type.

This receptor was obtained from a human donor in good health (CMV status not recorded). Some clones in this sample may be carry-over from other donors' samples. The chain combines TRBV7-9 with TRBJ2-5; TRBD2 matches 7 bases. Sequences were derived from cultured PBMCs, sampled from culture after CMV antigen stimulation. The CDR3 nucleotides read TGTGCCAGCAGCTTACCCTGGGACCCTGGGAGGGAAGAGACCCAGTACTTC. It codes for CASSLPWDPGREETQYF.